This T cell receptor beta chain was sequenced for a study of graft-versus-host responses after intestinal transplantation. Whole-study context: The whole recipient group had anti-thymocyte globulin induction followed by tacrolimus and steroids for roughly three years.

CDR3 length: 15 residues. Germline-derived CDR1 and CDR2 are LNHDA and SQIVND (reference sequence). J was trimmed by 2 bases and V by 5 bases; bases with no gene match: 5. Comments on this clone: What it binds is unknown.

The assay was immunoSEQ multiplex PCR, and TCRdb's table has in-frame clones only and misses some. The sample carries roughly 90,000 clones, 75% to 95% recorded once. The V call is TRBV19, the J call TRBJ2-5; the match to TRBD2 covers 10 bases. The receptor's source is a human donor who received an intestinal transplant. Sequenced here: unstimulated CD8+ T cells sorted from spleen or lymph node cells, sampled before intestinal transplant. As DNA, the CDR3 is TGTGCCAGTAGTCGACTAGCGGGTTTACAAGAGACCCAGTACTTC. Protein product: CASSRLAGLQETQYF.